This TCR beta chain came from a study of beta chain features in type 1 diabetes. Findings and caveats of the study: Shorter TCRB CDR3s, moderately but significantly so, were found in Type 1 diabetes patients in all four CD4+ subsets.

This clone is a singleton in its sample. Its antigen remains unknown. Other DNA sequences in the sample encode the same CDR3. The germline CDR1 and CDR2 sequences are SGHRS and YFSETQ. The CDR3 loop spans 15 amino acids. Trimming took 0 bases from V and 5 from J; bases not matched to a gene: 6. TCRB transcripts that were expressed got sequenced, as all of the isolated RNA had been reverse transcribed. An average approximately 3.5 million reads came from naive, central memory and regulatory T cell samples. TCRdb's table, derived via immunoSEQ multiplex PCR, lists solely in-frame clones and lacks some. The table lists a few hundred thousand clones, roughly 15% of them singletons.

The chain carries TRBV5-1 and TRBJ2-5, with TRBD1 matching 8 bases. This TCR was sampled from a man aged 18 to 35 with type 1 diabetes. Sequencing was carried out using naive CD4+ T cells from blood. CDR3 in amino acids: CASSLVQGAGETQYF. In DNA form, the CDR3 reads TGCGCCAGCAGCTTGGTGCAGGGGGCGGGTGAGACCCAGTACTTC.